The present entry profiles one T cell receptor (beta chain) with its context. This sample is drawn from a study of blood T cell repertoires in COVID-19. Generated by immunoSEQ multiplex PCR, the TCRdb table keeps only in-frame clones and is missing some. The sample holds about 68,000 clones, 80% to 90% seen once. The germline CDR1 and CDR2 sequences are MGHRA and YSYEKL. CDR3 length: 12 amino acids. The V end lost 4 bases, the J end lost 8 bases, and 11 bases lay between the germline ends. The clonotype was recovered from a man younger than 45 with acute or convalescent COVID-19. The sequenced sample was peripheral blood. V is TRBV4-1 and J is TRBJ1-1; perhaps TRBD1 as D (6 bases). DNA for the CDR3: TGCGCCAGCAGCCCTCAAGACAGGGAAGCTTTCTTT. Translated, it gives CASSPQDREAFF.